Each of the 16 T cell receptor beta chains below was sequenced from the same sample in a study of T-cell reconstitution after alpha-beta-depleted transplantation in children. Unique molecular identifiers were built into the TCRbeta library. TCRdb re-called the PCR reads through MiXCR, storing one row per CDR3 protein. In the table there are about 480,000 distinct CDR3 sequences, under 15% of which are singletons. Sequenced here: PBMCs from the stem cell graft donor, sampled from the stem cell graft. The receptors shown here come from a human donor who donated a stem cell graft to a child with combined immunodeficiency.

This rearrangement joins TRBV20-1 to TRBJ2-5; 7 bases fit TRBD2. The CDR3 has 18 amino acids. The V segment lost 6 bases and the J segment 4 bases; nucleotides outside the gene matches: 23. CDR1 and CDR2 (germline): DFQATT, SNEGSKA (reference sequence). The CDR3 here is CSAAPFPPGLLTRETQYF. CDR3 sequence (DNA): TGCAGTGCAGCCCCCTTTCCGCCGGGACTACTAACAAGAGAGACCCAGTACTTC.

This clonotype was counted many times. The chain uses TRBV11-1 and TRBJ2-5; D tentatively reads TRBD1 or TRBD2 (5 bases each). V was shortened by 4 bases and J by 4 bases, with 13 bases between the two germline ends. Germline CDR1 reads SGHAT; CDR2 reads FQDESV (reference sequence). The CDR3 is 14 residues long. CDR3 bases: TGTGCCAGCAGCTCAGGGACCGACGGAGAGACCCAGTACTTC. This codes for CASSSGTDGETQYF.

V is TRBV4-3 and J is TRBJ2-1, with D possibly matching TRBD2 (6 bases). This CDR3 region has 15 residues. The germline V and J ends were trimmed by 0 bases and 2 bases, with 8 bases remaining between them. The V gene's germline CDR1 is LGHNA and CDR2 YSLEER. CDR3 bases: TGCGCCAGCAGCCAAGATCCTAGCGCCTACAATGAGCAGTTCTTC. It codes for CASSQDPSAYNEQFF.

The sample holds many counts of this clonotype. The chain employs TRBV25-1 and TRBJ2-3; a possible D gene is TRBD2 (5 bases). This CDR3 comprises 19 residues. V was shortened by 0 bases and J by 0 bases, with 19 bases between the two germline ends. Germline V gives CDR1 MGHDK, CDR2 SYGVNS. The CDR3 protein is CASSEYTGLLGLSTDTQYF. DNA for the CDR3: TGTGCCAGCAGTGAATATACCGGACTGCTGGGATTAAGCACAGATACGCAGTATTTT.

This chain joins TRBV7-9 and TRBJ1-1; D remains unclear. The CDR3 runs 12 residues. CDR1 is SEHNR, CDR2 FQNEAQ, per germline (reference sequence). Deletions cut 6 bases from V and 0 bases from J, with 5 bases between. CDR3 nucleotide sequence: TGTGCCAGCAGGTTAATGAACACTGAAGCTTTCTTT. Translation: CASRLMNTEAFF.

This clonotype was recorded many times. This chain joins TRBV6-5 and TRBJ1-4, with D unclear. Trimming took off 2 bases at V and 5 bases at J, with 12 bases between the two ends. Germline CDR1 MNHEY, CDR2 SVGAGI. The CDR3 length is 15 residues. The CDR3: CASSYSRLQNEKLFF. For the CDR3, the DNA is TGTGCCAGCAGTTACAGTCGACTGCAGAATGAAAAACTGTTTTTT.

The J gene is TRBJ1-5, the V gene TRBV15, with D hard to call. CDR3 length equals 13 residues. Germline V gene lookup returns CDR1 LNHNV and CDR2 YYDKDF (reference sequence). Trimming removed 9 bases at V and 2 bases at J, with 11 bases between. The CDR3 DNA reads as TGTGCCACTCACGCGGCAGGCAATCAGCCCCAGCATTTT. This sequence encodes CATHAAGNQPQHF.

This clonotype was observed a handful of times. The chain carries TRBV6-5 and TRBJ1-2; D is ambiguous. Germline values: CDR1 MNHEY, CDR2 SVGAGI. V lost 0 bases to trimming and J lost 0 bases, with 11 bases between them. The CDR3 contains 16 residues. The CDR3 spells CASSYSTDASNYGYTF. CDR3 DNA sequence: TGTGCCAGCAGTTACTCGACCGACGCCTCTAACTATGGCTACACCTTC.

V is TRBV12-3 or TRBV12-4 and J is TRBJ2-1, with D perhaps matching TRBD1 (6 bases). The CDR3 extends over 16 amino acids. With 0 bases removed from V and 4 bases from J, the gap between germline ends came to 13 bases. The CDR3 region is CASSLAEGGRYNEQFF. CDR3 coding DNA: TGTGCCAGCAGTTTAGCCGAAGGGGGAAGATACAATGAGCAGTTCTTC.

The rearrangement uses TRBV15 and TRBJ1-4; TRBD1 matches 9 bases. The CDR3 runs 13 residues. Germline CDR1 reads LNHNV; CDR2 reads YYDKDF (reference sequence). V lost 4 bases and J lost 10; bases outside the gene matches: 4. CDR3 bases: TGTGCCACCAGCACCCGACAGGGGGTAAAACTGTTTTTT. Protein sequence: CATSTRQGVKLFF.

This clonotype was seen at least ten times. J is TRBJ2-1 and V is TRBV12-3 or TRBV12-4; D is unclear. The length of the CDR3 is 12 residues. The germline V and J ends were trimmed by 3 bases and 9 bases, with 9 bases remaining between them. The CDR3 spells CASSLVVPEQFF. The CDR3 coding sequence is TGTGCCAGCAGTTTGGTAGTACCTGAGCAGTTCTTC.

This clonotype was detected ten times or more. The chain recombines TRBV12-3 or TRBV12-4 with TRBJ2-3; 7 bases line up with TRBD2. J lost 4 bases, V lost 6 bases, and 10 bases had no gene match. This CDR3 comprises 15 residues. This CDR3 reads CASSQPAGVSDTQYF. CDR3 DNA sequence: TGTGCCAGCAGCCAGCCCGCGGGGGTCTCAGATACGCAGTATTTT.

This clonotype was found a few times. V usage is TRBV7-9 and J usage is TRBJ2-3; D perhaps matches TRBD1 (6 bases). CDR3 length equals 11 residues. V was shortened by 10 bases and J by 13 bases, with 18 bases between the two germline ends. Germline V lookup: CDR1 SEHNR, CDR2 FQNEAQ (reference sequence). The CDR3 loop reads CAIRSTGDEYF. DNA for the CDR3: TGTGCCATCCGGTCGACAGGAGATGAGTATTTT.

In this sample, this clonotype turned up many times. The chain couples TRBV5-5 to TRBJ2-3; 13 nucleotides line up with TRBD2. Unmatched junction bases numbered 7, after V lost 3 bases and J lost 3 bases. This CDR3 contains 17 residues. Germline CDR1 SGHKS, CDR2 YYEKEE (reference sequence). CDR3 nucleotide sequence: TGTGCCAGCAGCTCAGGACTAGCGGGAGATGGGACAGATACGCAGTATTTT. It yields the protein CASSSGLAGDGTDTQYF.

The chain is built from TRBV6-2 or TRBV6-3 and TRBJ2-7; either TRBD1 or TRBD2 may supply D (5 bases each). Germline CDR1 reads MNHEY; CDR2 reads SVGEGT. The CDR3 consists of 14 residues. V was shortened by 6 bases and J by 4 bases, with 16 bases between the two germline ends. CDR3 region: CASSLTWDGYEQYF. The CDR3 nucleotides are TGTGCCAGCAGCTTGACCTGGGACGGGTACGAGCAGTACTTC.

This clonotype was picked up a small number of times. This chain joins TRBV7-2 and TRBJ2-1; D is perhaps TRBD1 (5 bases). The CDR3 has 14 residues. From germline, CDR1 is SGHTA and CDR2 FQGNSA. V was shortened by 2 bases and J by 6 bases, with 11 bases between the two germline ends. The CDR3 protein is CASSLNARVNEQFF. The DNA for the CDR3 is TGTGCCAGCAGCTTAAACGCCAGGGTCAATGAGCAGTTCTTC.